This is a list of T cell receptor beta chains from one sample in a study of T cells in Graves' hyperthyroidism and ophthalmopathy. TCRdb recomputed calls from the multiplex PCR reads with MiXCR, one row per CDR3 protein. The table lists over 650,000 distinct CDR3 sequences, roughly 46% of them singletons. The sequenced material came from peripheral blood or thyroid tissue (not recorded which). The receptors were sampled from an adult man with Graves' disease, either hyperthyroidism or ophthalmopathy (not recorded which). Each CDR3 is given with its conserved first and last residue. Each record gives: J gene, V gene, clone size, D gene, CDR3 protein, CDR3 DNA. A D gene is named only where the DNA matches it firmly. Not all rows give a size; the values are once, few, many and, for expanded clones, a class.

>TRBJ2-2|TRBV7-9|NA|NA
CASSLGHQNTGELFF
TGTGCCAGCAGCTTGGGACATCAGAACACCGGGGAGCTGTTTTTT
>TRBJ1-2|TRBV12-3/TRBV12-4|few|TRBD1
CASSLDRGTYYGYTF
TGTGCCAGCAGTCTTGACAGGGGCACCTACTATGGCTACACCTTC
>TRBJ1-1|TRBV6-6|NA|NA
CASRAAGTRAFF
TGTGCCAGCAGGGCGGCAGGGACGCGAGCTTTCTTT
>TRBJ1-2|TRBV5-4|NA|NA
CASSLRGSYGYTF
TGTGCCAGCAGCTTGAGGGGGAGCTATGGCTACACCTTC
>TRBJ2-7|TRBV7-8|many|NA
CASSSSYEGSYEQYF
TGTGCCAGCAGCTCCTCCTACGAGGGCTCCTACGAGCAGTACTTC
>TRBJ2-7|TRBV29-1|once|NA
CSWGNVPTGEQYF
TGCAGCTGGGGGAACGTTCCCACGGGCGAGCAGTACTTC
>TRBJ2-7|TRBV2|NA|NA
CASQEGESEQYF
TGTGCCAGCCAAGAAGGGGAGTCCGAGCAGTACTTC
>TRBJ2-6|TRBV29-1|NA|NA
CSVGSGANVLTF
TGCAGCGTTGGGTCTGGGGCCAACGTCCTGACTTTC
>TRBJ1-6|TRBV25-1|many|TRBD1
CASSDPTGGGSPLHF
TGTGCCAGCAGTGATCCAACAGGGGGTGGTTCACCCCTCCACTTT
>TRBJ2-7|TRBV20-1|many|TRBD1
CSARDRRDRGYEQYF
TGCAGTGCTAGAGATCGACGGGACAGGGGGTACGAGCAGTACTTC
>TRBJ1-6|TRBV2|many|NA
CASKGGTYNSPLHF
TGTGCCAGCAAGGGCGGAACCTATAATTCACCCCTCCACTTT
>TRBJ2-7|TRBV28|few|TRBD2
CASTATGGGYEQYF
TGTGCCAGCACCGCGACGGGCGGGGGCTACGAGCAGTACTTC
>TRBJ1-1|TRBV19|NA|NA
CASSIALRIRSREAFF
TGTGCCAGTAGTATAGCCCTCAGGATTAGGTCGCGTGAAGCTTTCTTT
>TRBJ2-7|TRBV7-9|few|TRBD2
CASTPRAVSTLAGSYEQYF
TGTGCCAGCACCCCTAGGGCAGTAAGTACACTAGCGGGATCCTACGAGCAGTACTTC
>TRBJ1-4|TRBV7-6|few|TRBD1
CASSLKPPDRVTNEKLFF
TGTGCCAGCAGCTTAAAGCCCCCCGACAGGGTCACTAATGAAAAACTGTTTTTT
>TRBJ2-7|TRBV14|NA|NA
CASSQDQDSLPYEQYF
TGTGCCAGCAGCCAAGATCAGGACAGCCTACCCTACGAGCAGTACTTC
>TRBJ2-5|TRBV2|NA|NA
CASSEEGRGGKTQYF
TGTGCCAGCAGTGAAGAGGGCAGGGGTGGTAAGACCCAGTACTTC
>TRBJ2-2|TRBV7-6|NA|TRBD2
CASSAGLGDGLAGELFF
TGTGCCAGCAGCGCGGGACTAGGGGATGGACTGGCCGGGGAGCTGTTTTTT
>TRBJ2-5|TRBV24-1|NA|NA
CATSDFGNSGLQETQYF
TGTGCCACCAGTGATTTTGGGAATAGCGGATTACAAGAGACCCAGTACTTC
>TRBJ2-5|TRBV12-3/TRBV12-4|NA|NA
CASSTGNQETQYF
TGTGCCAGCAGTACAGGCAACCAAGAGACCCAGTACTTC
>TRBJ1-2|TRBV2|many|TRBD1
CASSVTGDGYTF
TGTGCCAGCAGTGTTACAGGGGATGGCTACACCTTC
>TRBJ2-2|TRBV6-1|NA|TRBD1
CASRPTGVAGELFF
TGTGCCAGCAGACCAACAGGGGTGGCCGGGGAGCTGTTTTTT
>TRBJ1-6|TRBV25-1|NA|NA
CASSARTDRNNSPLHF
TGTGCCAGCAGTGCTAGGACGGACAGAAATAATTCACCCCTCCACTTT
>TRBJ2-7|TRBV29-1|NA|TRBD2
CSARGSGLALSYEQYF
TGCAGTGCTAGAGGGTCCGGACTAGCGCTCTCCTACGAGCAGTACTTC
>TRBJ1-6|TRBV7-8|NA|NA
CASSFTGGTSLHF
TGTGCCAGCAGTTTCACGGGGGGGACCTCCCTCCACTTT
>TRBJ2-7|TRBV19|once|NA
CASNLNGEQYF
TGTGCCAGCAACTTGAATGGCGAGCAGTACTTC
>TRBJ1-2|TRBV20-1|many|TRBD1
CSARDRFYGYTF
TGCAGTGCCAGGGACAGATTCTATGGCTACACCTTC
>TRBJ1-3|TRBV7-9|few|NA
CASRRGQSGNTIYF
TGTGCCAGCAGACGAGGACAATCTGGAAACACCATATATTTT